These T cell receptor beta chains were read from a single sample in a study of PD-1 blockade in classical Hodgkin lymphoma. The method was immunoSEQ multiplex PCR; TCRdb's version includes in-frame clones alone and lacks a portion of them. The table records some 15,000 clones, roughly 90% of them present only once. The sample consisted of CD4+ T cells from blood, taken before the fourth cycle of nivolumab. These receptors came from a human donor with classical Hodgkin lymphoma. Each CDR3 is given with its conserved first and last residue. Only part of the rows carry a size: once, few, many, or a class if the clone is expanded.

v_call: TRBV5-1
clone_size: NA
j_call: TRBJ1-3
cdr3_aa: CASSLDNSGNTIYF

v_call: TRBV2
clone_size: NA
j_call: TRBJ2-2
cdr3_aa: CASSEVASGTGELFF

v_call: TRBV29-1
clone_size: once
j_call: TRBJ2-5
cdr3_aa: CSVETGKGETQYF

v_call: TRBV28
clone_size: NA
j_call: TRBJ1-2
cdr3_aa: CASSTPTGGAGYGYTF

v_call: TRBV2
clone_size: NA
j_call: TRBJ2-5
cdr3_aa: CASSEGGETQYF

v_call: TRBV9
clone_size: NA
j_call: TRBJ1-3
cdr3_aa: CASSVETGGNTIYF

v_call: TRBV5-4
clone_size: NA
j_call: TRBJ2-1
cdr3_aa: CASSPEELGGTYNEQFF

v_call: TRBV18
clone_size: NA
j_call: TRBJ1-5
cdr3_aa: CASSPVTGRDNQPQHF

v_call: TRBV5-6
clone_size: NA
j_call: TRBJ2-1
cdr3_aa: CASRLGQGPPFF

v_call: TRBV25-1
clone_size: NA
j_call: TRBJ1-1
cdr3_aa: CASQLDHTEAFF

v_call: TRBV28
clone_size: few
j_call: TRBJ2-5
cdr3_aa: CASSSSAAGQETQYF

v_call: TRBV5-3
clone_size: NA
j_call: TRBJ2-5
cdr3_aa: CARSPWRGQETQYF

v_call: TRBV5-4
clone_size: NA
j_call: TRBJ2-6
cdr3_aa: CASSPLSGANVLTF

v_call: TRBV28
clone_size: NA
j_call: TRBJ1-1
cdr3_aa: CASSYGTGRRVEAFF

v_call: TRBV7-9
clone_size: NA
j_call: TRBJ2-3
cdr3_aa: CASSRTSGGAHTQYF

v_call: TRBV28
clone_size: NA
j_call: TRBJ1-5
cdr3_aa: CASSLPRGFNQPQHF

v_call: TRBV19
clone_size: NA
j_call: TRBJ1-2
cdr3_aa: CASSMSLYGYTF

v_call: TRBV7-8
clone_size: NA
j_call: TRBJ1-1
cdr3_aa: CASSSGQKDTEAFF

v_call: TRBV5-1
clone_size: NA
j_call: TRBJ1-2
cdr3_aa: CASSLVGRVYGYTF

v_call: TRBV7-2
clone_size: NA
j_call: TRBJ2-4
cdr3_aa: CASSLRTGIIAKNIQYF

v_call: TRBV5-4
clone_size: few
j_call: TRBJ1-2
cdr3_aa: CASSTATRNGGYTF

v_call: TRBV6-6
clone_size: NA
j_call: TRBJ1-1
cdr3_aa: CASGTNREAEAFF

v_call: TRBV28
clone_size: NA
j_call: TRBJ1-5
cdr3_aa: CASSWTGFHQPQHF

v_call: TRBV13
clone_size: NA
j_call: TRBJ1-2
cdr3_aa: CASSLRNSYGYTF

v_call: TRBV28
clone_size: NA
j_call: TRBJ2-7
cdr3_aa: CASRGDRGSTYEQYF

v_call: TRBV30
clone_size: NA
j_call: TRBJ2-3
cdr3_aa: CACLTVTDTQYF

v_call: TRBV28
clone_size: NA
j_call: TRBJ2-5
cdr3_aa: CASSFRPFPGLAGQETQYF

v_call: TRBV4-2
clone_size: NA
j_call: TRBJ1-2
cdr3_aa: CASSQQDRLDYGYTF

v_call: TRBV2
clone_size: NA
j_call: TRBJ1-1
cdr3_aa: CASSRDRVNTEAFF

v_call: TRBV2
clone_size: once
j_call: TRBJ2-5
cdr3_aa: CASRGYRGQETQYF

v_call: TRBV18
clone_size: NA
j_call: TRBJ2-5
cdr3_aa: CASSPMGWEETQYF

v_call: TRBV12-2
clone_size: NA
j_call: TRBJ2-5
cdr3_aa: CASRLEGYQETQYF

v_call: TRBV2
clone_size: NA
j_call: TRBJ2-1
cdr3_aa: CASSGGLVSYNEQFF

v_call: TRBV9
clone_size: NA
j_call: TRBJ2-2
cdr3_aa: CASSVVGGLTGELFF

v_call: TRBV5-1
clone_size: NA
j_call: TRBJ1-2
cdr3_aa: CASCRDGVTMRYTF

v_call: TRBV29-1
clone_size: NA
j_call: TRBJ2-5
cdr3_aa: CSVDPQGAETQYF

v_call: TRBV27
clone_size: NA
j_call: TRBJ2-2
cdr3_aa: CASRQANTGELFF

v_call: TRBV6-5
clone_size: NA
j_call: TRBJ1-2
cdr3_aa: CASSPDRTYGYTF

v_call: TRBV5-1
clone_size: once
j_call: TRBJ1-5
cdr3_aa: CASSLGGTSNQPQHF

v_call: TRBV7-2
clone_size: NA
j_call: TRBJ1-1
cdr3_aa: CASSLDPKGNTEAFF

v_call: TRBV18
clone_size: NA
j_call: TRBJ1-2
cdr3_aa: CASSPPAGIYGYTF

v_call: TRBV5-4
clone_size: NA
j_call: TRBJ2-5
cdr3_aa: CASSPNRGRVETQYF

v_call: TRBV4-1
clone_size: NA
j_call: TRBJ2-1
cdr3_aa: CASSQEDFRGNEQFF